The clone carrying this TCR beta chain was detected a few times. Its antigen is currently unknown. The sample originates from a study of T-cell memory formation after mild COVID-19. From 5'RACE with constant-segment primers came TCR alpha and TCR beta cDNA libraries that carried sample barcodes and UMIs. TCRdb re-called the 5' RACE reads through MiXCR, storing one row per CDR3 protein. The top ten clones hold roughly 2.4% of a sample with 200,000 or so distinct CDR3 sequences, around 19% of them seen once. Study-wide findings and caveats: Among clones contracting day 15 to 85, CD4/CD8 was balanced, whereas later expanders leaned CD4+.

Looked up from germline, CDR1 is LNHNV and CDR2 is YYDKDF (reference sequence). V lost 3 bases and J lost 10, with 11 bases in between. This CDR3 has 12 amino acids. Specimen: PBMCs or a T cell subset sorted from them (not recorded which). This receptor was identified in an adult woman who had mild COVID-19 (a few samples of this study predate the infection). Cell type and time point are not known. The rearrangement joins TRBV15 to TRBJ2-3; D may be TRBD2 (6 bases). This CDR3 is CATSSGERAQYF. The CDR3 DNA is TGTGCCACCAGCAGTGGGGAGCGGGCGCAGTATTTT.